Listed below are T cell receptor beta chains from one sample, sequenced in a study of CD8 T cells in ankylosing spondylitis. TCRdb called the 5' RACE reads again in MiXCR, with one record for every CDR3 protein. Counted here are 200,000 to 250,000 distinct CDR3 sequences, roughly 10% occurring once; the ten biggest clones make up approximately 20%. The sample comprised blood, either unsorted or a sorted T cell fraction (not recorded which). The receptors originated from a male donor with ankylosing spondylitis or in good health (not recorded which). The CDR3 runs from the conserved cysteine through the conserved F or W. D genes are given only for firm matches. Expanded clones are given a class, and other clones once, few, many or no size at all.

size | J | V | D | CDR3 | DNA
many | TRBJ2-2 | TRBV10-3 | - | CAISESFSGELFF | TGTGCCATCAGTGAGTCTTTTTCCGGGGAGCTGTTTTTT
many | TRBJ2-3 | TRBV7-3 | - | CASSSGQEGAHVDTQYF | TGTGCCAGCAGCTCCGGACAGGAGGGGGCTCACGTGGATACGCAGTATTTT
few | TRBJ2-7 | TRBV7-6 | TRBD1 | CASSGDRGPYEQYF | TGTGCCAGCAGCGGGGACAGGGGGCCCTACGAGCAGTACTTC
few | TRBJ1-6 | TRBV5-1 | - | CASSLGPREYSPLHF | TGCGCCAGCAGCTTGGGACCTAGGGAATATTCACCCCTCCACTTT
many | TRBJ1-2 | TRBV20-1 | - | CSARQGQSYGYTF | TGCAGTGCTAGACAGGGCCAAAGCTATGGCTACACCTTC
many | TRBJ1-2 | TRBV20-1 | - | CSARDHEQSPTGYTF | TGCAGTGCTAGAGATCATGAACAGTCCCCCACTGGCTACACCTTC
many | TRBJ2-1 | TRBV11-2 | TRBD2 | CASSPGTSGDNEQFF | TGTGCCAGCAGCCCGGGGACTAGCGGGGACAATGAGCAGTTCTTC
few | TRBJ1-3 | TRBV20-1 | - | CSASVAGSSGNTIYF | TGCAGTGCTAGCGTTGCGGGGAGCTCTGGAAACACCATATATTTT
many | TRBJ2-1 | TRBV9 | TRBD2 | CASTPGGSGAYNEQFF | TGTGCCAGCACCCCAGGAGGTAGCGGGGCTTACAATGAGCAGTTCTTC
- | TRBJ2-3 | TRBV30 | - | CAWSVEAGLTDTQYF | TGTGCCTGGAGTGTAGAAGCGGGCCTCACAGATACGCAGTATTTT
many | TRBJ2-5 | TRBV5-1 | - | CASSQIPGGQETQYF | TGCGCCAGCAGCCAGATACCCGGAGGACAAGAGACCCAGTACTTC